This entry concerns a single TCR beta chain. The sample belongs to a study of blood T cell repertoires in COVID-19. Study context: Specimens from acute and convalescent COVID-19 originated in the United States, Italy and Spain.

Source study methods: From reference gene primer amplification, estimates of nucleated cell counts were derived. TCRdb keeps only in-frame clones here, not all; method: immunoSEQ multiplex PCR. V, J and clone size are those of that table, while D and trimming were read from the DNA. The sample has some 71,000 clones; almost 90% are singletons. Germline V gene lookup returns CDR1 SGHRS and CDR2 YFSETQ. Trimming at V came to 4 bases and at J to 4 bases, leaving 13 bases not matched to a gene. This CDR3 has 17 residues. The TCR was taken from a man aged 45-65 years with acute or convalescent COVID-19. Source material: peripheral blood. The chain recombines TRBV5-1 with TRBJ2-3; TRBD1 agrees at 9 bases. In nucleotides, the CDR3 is TGCGCCAGCAGCCTCCAAATAACAGGGGGCTGGGCAGATACGCAGTATTTT. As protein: CASSLQITGGWADTQYF.